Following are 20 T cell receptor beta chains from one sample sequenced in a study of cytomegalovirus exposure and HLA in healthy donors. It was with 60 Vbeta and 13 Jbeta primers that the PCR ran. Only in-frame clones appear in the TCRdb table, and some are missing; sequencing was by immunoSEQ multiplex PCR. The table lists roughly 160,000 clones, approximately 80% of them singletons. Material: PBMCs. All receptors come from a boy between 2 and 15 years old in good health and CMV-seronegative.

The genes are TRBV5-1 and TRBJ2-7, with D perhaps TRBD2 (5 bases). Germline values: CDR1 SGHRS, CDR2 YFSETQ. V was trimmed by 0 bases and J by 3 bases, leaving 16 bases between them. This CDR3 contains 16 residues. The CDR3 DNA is TGCGCCAGCAGCTTGGTAAGTTCGGACTCCGGCTACGAGCAGTACTTC. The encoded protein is CASSLVSSDSGYEQYF.

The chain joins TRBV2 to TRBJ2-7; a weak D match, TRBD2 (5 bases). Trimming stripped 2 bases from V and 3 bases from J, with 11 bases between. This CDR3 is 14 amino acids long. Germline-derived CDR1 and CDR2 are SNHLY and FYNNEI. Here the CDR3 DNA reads TGTGCCAGCAGTGAACAAGGGAGTGGCTACGAGCAGTACGTC. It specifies CASSEQGSGYEQYV.

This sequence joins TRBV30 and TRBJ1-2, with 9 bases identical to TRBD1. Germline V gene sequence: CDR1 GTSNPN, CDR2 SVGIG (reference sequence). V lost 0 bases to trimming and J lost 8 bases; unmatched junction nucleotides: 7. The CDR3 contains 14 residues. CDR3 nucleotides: TGTGCCTGGAGTGTTGGACAGGGGTATCGAGGCTACACCTTC. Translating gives CAWSVGQGYRGYTF.

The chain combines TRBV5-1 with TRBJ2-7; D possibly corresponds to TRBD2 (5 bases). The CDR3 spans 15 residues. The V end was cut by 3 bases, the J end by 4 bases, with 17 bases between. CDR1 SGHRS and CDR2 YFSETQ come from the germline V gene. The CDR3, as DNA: TGCGCCAGCAGCTCCCGAGGAGGCGGAAGTTACGAGCAGTACTTC. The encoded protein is CASSSRGGGSYEQYF.

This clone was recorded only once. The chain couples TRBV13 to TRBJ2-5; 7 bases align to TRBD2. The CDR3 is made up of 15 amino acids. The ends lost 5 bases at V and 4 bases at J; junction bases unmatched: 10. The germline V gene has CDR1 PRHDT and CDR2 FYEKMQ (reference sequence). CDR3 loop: CASSTGAGVGETQYF. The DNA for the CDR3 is TGTGCCAGCAGCACCGGTGCGGGAGTAGGAGAGACCCAGTACTTC. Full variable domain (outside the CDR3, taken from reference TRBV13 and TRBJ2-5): AAGVIQSPRHLIKEKRETATLKCYPIPRHDTVYWYQQGPGQDPQFLISFYEKMQSDKGSIPDRFSAQQFSDYHSELNMSSLELGDSALYFCASSTGAGVGETQYFGPGTRLLVL.

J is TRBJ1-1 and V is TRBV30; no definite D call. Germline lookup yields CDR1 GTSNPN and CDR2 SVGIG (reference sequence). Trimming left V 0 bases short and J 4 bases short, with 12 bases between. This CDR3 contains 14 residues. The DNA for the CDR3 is TGTGCCTGGAGTGTAACCCGGACTGGCACTGAAGCTTTCTTT. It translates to CAWSVTRTGTEAFF.

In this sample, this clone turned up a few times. The CDR3 region is CASSLGDRGGFF. CDR3 coding DNA: TGTGCCAGCAGCTTAGGGGACAGGGGGGGGTTCTTC. The V call is TRBV7-9, the J call TRBJ2-1; the match to TRBD1 covers 11 bases. CDR3 length: 12 amino acids. Germline V gene data show CDR1 as SEHNR and CDR2 as FQNEAQ (reference sequence). V was pared by 1 base and J by 15 bases, with 2 bases of the junction left unmatched.

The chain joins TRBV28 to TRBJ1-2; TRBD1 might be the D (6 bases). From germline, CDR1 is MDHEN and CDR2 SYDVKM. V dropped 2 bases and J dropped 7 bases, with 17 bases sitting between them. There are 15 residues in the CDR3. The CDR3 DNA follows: TGTGCCAGCAGTTTAGGGGGAACAGGGCGAACTGGCTACACCTTC. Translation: CASSLGGTGRTGYTF.

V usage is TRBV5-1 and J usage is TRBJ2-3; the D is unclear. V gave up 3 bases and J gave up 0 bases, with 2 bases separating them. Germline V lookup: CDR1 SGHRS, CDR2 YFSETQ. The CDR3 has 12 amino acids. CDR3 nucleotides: TGCGCCAGCAGCTCGAGCACAGATACGCAGTATTTT. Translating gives CASSSSTDTQYF.

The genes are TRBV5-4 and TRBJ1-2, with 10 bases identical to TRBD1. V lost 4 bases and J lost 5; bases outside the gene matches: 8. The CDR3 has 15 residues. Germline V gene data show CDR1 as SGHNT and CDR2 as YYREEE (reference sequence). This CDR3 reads CASSQGQGTGYGYTF. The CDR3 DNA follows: TGTGCCAGCAGCCAGGGACAGGGGACGGGATATGGCTACACCTTC.

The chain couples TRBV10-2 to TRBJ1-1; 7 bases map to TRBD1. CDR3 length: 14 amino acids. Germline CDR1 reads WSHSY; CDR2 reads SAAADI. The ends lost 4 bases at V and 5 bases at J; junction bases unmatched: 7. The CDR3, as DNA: TGCGCCAGCAGTGGGGACAGTGGGCGTACTGAAGCTTTCTTT. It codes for CASSGDSGRTEAFF.

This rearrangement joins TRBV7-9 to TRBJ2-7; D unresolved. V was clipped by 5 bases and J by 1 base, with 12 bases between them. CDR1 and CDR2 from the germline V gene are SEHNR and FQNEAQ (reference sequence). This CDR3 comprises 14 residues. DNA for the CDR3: TGTGCCAGCAGCACCTCTGGGCGTTCCTACGAGCAGTACGTC. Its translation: CASSTSGRSYEQYV.

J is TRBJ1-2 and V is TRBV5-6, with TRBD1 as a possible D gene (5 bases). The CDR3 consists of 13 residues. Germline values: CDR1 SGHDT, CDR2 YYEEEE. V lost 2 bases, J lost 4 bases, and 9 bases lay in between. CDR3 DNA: TGTGCCAGCAGCTTCAGGGAGGTCTATGGCTACACCTTC. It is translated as CASSFREVYGYTF.

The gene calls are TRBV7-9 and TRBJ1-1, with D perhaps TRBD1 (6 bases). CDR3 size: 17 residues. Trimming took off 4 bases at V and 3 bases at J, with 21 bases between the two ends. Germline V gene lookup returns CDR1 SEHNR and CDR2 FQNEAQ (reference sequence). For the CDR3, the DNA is TGTGCCAGCAGCTCATCACAGGGACCAACCCCAGACACTGAAGCTTTCTTT. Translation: CASSSSQGPTPDTEAFF.

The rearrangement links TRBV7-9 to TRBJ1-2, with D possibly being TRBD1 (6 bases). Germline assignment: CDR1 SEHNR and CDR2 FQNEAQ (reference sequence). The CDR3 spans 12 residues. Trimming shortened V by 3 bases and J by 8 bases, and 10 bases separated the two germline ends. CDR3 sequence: CASSFTGYGYTF. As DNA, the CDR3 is TGTGCCAGCAGCTTTACAGGGTACGGCTACACCTTC. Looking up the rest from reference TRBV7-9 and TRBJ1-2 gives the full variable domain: DTGVSQNPRHKITKRGQNVTFRCDPISEHNRLYWYRQTLGQGPEFLTYFQNEAQLEKSRLLSDRFSAERPKGSFSTLEIQRTEQGDSAMYLCASSFTGYGYTFGSGTRLTVV.

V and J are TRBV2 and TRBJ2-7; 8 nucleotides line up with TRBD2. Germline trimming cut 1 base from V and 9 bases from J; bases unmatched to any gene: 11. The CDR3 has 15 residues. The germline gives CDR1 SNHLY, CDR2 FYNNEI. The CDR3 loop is CASSEGSRGRQGQYF. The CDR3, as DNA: TGTGCCAGCAGTGAAGGGTCCCGCGGGAGGCAGGGGCAGTACTTC.

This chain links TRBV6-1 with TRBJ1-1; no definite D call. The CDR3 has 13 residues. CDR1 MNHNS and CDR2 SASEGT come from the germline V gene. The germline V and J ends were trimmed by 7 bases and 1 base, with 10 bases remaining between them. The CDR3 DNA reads TGTGCCAGCAACCTCAAGCGGAACACTGAAGCTTTCTTT. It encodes CASNLKRNTEAFF.

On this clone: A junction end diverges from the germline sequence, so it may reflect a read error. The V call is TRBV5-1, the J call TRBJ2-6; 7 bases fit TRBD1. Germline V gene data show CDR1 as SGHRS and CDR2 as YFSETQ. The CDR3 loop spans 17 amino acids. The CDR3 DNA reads TGCGCCAGCAGCTTTAGGAACAGGGGAGCTGGGGCCAACGGCCTGACTTTC. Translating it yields CASSFRNRGAGANGLTF. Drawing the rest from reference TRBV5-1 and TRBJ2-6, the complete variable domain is KAGVTQTPRYLIKTRGQQVTLSCSPISGHRSVSWYQQTPGQGLQFLFEYFSETQRNKGNFPGRFSGRQFSNSRSEMNVSTLELGDSALYLCASSFRNRGAGANGLTFGAGSRLTVL.

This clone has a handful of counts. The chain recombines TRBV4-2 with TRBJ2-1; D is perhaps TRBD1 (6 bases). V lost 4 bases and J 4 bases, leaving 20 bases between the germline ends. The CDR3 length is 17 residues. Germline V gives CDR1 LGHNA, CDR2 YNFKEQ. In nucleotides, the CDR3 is TGTGCCAGCAGCCGTTGGATTTGGTTTACAGGGTACAATGAGCAGTTCTTC. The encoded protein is CASSRWIWFTGYNEQFF.

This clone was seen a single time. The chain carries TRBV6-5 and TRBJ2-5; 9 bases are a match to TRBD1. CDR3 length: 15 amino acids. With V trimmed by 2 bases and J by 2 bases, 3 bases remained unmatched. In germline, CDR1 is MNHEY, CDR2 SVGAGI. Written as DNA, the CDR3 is TGTGCCAGCAGTTACGGGGGGACAGGGCAAGAGACCCAGTACTTC. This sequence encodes CASSYGGTGQETQYF.